This T cell receptor beta chain was sequenced during a study of T cell responses to AZD1222 COVID-19 vaccine. Study-level information: Pooling covered second doses at about 4 or about 12 weeks.

The CDR3 is made up of 16 amino acids. Germline loops: CDR1 SGHTA, CDR2 FQGNSA. V lost 5 bases and J lost 2, with 19 bases in between. Study-level points and caveats: CD4 TCRs linked to vaccination spanned spike, dominating at 160-218 and 743-854. Regions left unmutated in variants are reportedly the target of nearly half of spike-specific TCRs. A mostly white British donor set with more females was recruited, and clonal diversity was possibly underestimated.

This clone has only one observation. Its target is unknown. Assay: immunoSEQ multiplex PCR; the TCRdb copy retains only in-frame clones and omits some. Among 70,000 to 90,000 clones listed, more than 75% were seen once. V is TRBV7-2 and J is TRBJ2-7; possible D gene TRBD2, 5 bases. The clonotype originates from an adult in good health. The sequenced sample was peripheral blood, obtained on day 0 of AZD1222 vaccination. In DNA, the CDR3 is TGTGCCAGCAGCCTTGGACTGATCGGTGGAGCCTACGAGCAGTACTTC. It translates to CASSLGLIGGAYEQYF.